This entry lists 10 T cell receptor beta chains sequenced from one sample in a study of CD8 T cells in ankylosing spondylitis. Their cognate antigens are unknown. TCRdb analysed the 5' RACE reads with MiXCR anew, one entry per CDR3 protein. The data hold over 450,000 distinct CDR3 sequences, with about an eighth observed a single time. Findings and caveats of the study: Roughly eight highly homologous variants made up a TCR beta motif that seemed to typify ankylosing spondylitis blood.

Sequencing used blood, either unsorted or a sorted T cell fraction (not recorded which). These receptors were collected from a male donor with ankylosing spondylitis.

The chain has TRBV3-1 and TRBJ2-5; a possible D gene is TRBD2 (5 bases). With 1 base removed from V and 2 bases from J, the gap between germline ends came to 8 bases. This CDR3 comprises 14 residues. Germline assignment: CDR1 LGHDT and CDR2 YNNKEL (reference sequence). The DNA for the CDR3 is TGTGCCAGCAGCCAAGGTAGCGAACAAGAGACCCAGTACTTC. This sequence encodes CASSQGSEQETQYF.

This clonotype was counted between two and nine times. The CDR3 nucleotides are TGTGCCACCAGCGAGTTCGGACATGCCTACGAGCAGTACTTC. Translation gives CATSEFGHAYEQYF. This chain uses TRBV15 with TRBJ2-7; weak D call: TRBD1 (5 bases). Germline loops: CDR1 LNHNV, CDR2 YYDKDF (reference sequence). The CDR3 extends over 14 amino acids. Between the trimmed V and J ends, which lost 5 bases and 2 bases, there was a span of 13 bases.

V and J are TRBV11-2 and TRBJ2-7, with D tentatively TRBD1 or TRBD2 (5 bases each). This CDR3 comprises 14 residues. The germline CDR1 and CDR2 sequences are SGHAT and FQNNGV. V was pared by 1 base and J by 2 bases, with 9 bases between. This CDR3 reads CASSLGDGAYEQYV. The CDR3 coding sequence is TGTGCCAGCAGCTTAGGGGACGGGGCCTACGAGCAGTACGTC.

This clonotype came up many times. The rearrangement uses TRBV5-1 and TRBJ2-1; D unclear. This CDR3 has 13 amino acids. V was shortened by 0 bases and J by 3 bases, with 4 bases between the two germline ends. The germline V gene has CDR1 SGHRS and CDR2 YFSETQ. The CDR3, as DNA: TGCGCCAGCAGCTTGGACAACTACAATGAGCAGTTCTTC. This codes for CASSLDNYNEQFF.

The rearrangement uses TRBV4-1 and TRBJ2-1; D is undetermined. This CDR3 contains 14 residues. Germline-derived CDR1 and CDR2 are MGHRA and YSYEKL. The V and J ends lost 0 bases and 2 bases respectively, with 5 bases between them. The CDR3 nucleotides are TGCGCCAGCAGCCAAGATCCCACCTACAATGAGCAGTTCTTC. The encoded protein is CASSQDPTYNEQFF.

This chain links TRBV29-1 with TRBJ2-3; TRBD2 aligns across 10 bases. CDR1 is SQVTM and CDR2 is ANQGSEA in the germline V gene. V lost 6 bases and J lost 4; bases outside the gene matches: 7. The CDR3 is 14 residues long. The CDR3 here is CSVAKREGPDTQYF. In DNA form, the CDR3 reads TGCAGCGTCGCAAAGCGGGAGGGCCCAGATACGCAGTATTTT.

This clonotype has a handful of counts. This chain uses TRBV7-2 with TRBJ2-5; maybe TRBD1 (6 bases). This CDR3 has 16 residues. Germline V gene lookup returns CDR1 SGHTA and CDR2 FQGNSA. V lost 5 bases and J lost 2, with 18 bases in between. In DNA form, the CDR3 reads TGTGCCAGCAGCAGTTTCTCCCGGGACAAGCAAGAGACCCAGTACTTC. Encoded protein: CASSSFSRDKQETQYF.

The V and J genes are TRBV12-3 or TRBV12-4 and TRBJ2-1; 8 nucleotides agree with TRBD1. The CDR3 has 14 residues. V lost 5 bases to trimming and J lost 6 bases; unmatched junction nucleotides: 6. CDR3 sequence (DNA): TGTGCCAGCAGTCCCACCGGGACAGGCAATGAGCAGTTCTTC. Translating gives CASSPTGTGNEQFF.

This clonotype occurred a few times. The V and J genes are TRBV20-1 and TRBJ1-1; a weak D match, TRBD1 (6 bases). With 5 bases removed from V and 6 bases from J, the gap between germline ends came to 13 bases. This CDR3 has 12 residues. Per germline, CDR1 DFQATT and CDR2 SNEGSKA (reference sequence). The DNA of the CDR3 is TGCAGTGCTTGGACAGCCTTCGCTGAAGCTTTCTTT. It specifies CSAWTAFAEAFF.

This clonotype showed up many times. The chain uses TRBV5-1 and TRBJ1-2; D gene unclear. There are 15 residues in the CDR3. V was shortened by 0 bases and J by 0 bases, with 9 bases between the two germline ends. Germline V gene sequence: CDR1 SGHRS, CDR2 YFSETQ. The CDR3 bases are TGCGCCAGCAGCTTGGCCGCTGGGGCTAACTATGGCTACACCTTC. Translated: CASSLAAGANYGYTF.